This T cell receptor (beta chain) was sequenced for a study of T cell responses to AZD1222 COVID-19 vaccine. The wider study: Investigators merged groups given second doses at roughly 4 or roughly 12 weeks. The study, taken as a whole, reports: CD4 TCRs linked to vaccination spanned spike, dominating at 160-218 and 743-854.

Sequencing was performed with immunoSEQ multiplex PCR; in TCRdb, only in-frame clones are kept and a portion is missing. This sample yields about 150,000 clones, of which roughly nine tenths are seen a single time; about 4.7% belongs to the top ten. CDR3 length: 17 residues. CDR1 and CDR2 from the germline V gene are MDHEN and SYDVKM. Trimming shortened V by 1 base and J by 4 bases, and 14 bases separated the two germline ends. Turning to this clone: Its antigen is undetermined.

V usage is TRBV28 and J usage is TRBJ2-6; TRBD1 is a possible D gene (5 bases). The clonotype was recovered from an adult in good health. The starting material was peripheral blood, obtained on day 0 of AZD1222 vaccination. DNA of the CDR3: TGTGCCAGCAGTTTATCCCTCGACAGAAGAGGGGCCAACGTCCTGACTTTC. Translating gives CASSLSLDRRGANVLTF.